This TCR beta chain was identified in a study of cytomegalovirus exposure and HLA in healthy donors. Vbeta (60) and Jbeta (13) primers were used in the PCR. Using immunoSEQ multiplex PCR, the repertoire was profiled, and TCRdb retains in-frame clones only, with some absent. The sample shows 55,000 to 70,000 clones, 70% of them seen only once. V gave up 5 bases and J gave up 7 bases, with 12 bases separating them. Germline CDR1 is SGHTA and CDR2 is FQGTGA. This CDR3 region has 14 residues. On this clone itself: Its antigen is not known.

General study findings and limits: An analysis was carried out later, and it reportedly showed fewer N-insertions in an Asian-associated ancestry cluster than the approximately 670-donor mean.

Sequencing used PBMCs. The TCR originated in a woman aged 60 to 75 in good health and CMV-seropositive. V is TRBV7-3 and J is TRBJ1-6, with unresolved D. The CDR3 DNA reads as TGTGCCAGCAGCCCAGCTTGGGCGAATTCACCCCTCCACTTT. Translating gives CASSPAWANSPLHF.